This T cell receptor beta chain was recorded in a study of cytomegalovirus exposure and HLA in healthy donors. Study information: The early release's HLA-typed donors yielded 70 million to 85 million unique TCRs.

The PCR ran on 60 Vbeta and 13 Jbeta primers. Measured with immunoSEQ multiplex PCR; TCRdb has only the in-frame clones, and not every one. The table records some 110,000 clones, around three quarters of them present only once. The V and J ends lost 11 bases and 4 bases respectively, with 14 bases between them. The CDR3 covers 12 residues. CDR1 is ENHRY and CDR2 is SYGVKD in the germline V gene. This sequence originates from a young woman in good health and CMV-seropositive. The rearrangement uses TRBV10-3 and TRBJ2-5; D is possibly TRBD2 (6 bases). The sample consisted of PBMCs. CDR3 nucleotide sequence: TGTGCCGCAGGACCGCGGGGAGAGACCCAGTACTTC. This gives the protein CAAGPRGETQYF.